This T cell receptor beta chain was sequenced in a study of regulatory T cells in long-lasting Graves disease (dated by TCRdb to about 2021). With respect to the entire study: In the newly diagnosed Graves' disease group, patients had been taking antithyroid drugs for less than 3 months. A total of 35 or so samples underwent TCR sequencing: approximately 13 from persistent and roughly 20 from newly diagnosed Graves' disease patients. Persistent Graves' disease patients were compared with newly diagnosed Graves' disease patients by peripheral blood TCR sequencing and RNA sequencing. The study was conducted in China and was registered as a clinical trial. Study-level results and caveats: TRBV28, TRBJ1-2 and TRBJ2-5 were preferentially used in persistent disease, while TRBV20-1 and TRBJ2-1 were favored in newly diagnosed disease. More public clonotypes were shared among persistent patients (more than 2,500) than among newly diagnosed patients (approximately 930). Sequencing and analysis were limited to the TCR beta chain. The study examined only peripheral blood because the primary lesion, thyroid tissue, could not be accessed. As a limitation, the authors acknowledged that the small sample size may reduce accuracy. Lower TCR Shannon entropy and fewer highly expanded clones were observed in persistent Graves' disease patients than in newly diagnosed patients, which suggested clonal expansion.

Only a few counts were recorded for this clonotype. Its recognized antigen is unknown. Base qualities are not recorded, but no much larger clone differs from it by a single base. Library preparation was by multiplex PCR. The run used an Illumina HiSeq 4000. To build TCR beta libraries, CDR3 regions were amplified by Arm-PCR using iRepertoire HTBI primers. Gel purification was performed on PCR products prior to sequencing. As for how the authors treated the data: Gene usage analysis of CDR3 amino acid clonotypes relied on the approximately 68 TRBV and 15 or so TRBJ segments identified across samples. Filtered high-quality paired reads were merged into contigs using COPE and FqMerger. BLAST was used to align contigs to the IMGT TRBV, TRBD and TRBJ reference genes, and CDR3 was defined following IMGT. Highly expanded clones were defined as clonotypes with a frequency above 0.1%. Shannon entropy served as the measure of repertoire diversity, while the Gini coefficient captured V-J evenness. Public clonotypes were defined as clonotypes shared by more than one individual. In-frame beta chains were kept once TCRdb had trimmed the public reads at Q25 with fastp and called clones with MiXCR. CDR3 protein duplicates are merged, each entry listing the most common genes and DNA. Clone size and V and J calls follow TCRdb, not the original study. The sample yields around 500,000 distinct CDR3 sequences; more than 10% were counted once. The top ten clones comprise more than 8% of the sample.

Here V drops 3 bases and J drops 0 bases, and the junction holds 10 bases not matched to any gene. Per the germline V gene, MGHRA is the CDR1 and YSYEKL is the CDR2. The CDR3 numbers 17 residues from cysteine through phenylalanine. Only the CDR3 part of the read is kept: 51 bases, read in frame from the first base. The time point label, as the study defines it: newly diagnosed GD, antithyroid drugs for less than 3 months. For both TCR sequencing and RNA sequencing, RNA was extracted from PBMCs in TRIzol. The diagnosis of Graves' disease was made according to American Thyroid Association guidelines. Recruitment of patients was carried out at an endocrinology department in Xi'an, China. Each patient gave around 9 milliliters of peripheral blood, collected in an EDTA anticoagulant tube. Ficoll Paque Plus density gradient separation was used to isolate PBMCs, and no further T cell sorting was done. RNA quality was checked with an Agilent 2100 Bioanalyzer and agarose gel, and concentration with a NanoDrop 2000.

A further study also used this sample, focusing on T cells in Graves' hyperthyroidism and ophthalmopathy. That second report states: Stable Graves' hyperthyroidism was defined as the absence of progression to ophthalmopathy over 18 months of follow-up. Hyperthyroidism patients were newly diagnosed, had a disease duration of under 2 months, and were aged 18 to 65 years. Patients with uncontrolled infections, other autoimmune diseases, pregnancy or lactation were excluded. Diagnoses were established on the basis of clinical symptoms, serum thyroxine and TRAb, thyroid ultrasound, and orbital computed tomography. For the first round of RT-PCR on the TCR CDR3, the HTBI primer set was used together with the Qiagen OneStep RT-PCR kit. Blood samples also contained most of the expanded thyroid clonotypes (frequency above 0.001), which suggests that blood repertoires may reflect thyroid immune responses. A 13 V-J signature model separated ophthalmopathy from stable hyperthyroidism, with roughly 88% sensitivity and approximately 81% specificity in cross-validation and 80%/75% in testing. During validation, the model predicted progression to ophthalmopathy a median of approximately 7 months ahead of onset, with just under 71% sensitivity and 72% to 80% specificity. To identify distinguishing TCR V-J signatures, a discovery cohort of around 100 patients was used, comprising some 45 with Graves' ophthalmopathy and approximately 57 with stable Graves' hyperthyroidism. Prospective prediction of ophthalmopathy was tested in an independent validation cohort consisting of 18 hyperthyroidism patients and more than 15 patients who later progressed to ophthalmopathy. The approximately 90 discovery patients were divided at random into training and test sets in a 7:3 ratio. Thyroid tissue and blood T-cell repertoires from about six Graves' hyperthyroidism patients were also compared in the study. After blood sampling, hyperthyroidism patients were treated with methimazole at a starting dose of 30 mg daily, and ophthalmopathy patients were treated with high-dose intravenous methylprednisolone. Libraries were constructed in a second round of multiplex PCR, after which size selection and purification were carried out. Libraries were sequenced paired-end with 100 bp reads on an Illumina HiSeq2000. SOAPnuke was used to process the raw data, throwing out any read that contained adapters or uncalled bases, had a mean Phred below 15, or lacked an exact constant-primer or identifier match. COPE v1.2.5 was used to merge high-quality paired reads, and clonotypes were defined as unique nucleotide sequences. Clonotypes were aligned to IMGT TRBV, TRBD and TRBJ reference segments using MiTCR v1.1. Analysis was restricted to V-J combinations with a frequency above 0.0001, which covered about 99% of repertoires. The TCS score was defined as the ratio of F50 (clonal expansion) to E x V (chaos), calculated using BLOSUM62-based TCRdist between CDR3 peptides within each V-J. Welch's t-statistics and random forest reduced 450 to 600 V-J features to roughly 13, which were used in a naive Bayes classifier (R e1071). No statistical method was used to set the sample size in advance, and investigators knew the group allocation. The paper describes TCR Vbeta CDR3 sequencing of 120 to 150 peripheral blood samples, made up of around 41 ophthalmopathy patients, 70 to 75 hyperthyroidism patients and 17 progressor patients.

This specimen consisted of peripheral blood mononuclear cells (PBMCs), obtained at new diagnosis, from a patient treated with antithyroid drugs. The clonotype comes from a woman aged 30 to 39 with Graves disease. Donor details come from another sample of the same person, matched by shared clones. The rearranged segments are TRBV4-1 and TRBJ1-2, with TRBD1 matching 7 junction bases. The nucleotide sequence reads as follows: TGCGCCAGCAGCCAGGAGGGGAGACAGGGAACTAACTATGGCTACACCTTC. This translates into CASSQEGRQGTNYGYTF.